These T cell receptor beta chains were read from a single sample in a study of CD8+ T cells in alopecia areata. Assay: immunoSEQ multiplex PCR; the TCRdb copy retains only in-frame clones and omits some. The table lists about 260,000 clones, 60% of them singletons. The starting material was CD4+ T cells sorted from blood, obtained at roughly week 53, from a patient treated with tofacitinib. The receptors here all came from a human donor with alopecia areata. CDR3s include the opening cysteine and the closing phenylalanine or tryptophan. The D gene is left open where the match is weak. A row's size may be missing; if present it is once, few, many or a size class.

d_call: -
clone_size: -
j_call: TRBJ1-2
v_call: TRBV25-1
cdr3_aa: CASTYSTGNYGYTF
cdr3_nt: TGTGCCAGCACCTACTCGACAGGAAACTATGGCTACACCTTC

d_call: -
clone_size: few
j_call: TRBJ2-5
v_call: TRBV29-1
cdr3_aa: CSAQPAVETQYF
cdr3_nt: TGCAGCGCCCAGCCTGCGGTAGAGACCCAGTACTTC

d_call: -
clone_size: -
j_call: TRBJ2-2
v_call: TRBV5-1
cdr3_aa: CASSATANTGELFF
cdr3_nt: TGCGCCAGCAGCGCCACAGCGAACACCGGGGAGCTGTTTTTT

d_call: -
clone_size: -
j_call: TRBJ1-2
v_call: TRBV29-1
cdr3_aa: CSTGKTDGYTF
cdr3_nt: TGCAGTACCGGGAAAACAGATGGCTACACCTTC

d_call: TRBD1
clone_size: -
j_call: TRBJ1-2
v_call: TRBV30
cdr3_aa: CAWRSLRQGGGF
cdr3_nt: TGTGCCTGGAGAAGCCTACGACAGGGGGGAGGCTTC

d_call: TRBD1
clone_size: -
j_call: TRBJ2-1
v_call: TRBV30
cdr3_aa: CAWRDRGYNEQFF
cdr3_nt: TGTGCCTGGAGGGACAGGGGGTACAATGAGCAGTTCTTC

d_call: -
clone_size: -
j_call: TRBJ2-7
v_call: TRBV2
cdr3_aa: CASSEDGSSYEQYF
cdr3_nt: TGTGCCAGCAGTGAAGACGGGAGCTCCTACGAGCAGTACTTC

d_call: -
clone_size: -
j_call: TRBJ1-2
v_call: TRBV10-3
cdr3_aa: CAISESAGRTSLDYGYTF
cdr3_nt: TGTGCCATCAGTGAGTCGGCAGGGCGGACATCATTAGACTATGGCTACACCTTC

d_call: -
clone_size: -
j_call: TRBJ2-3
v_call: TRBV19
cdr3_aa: CASSTQRGHGTDTQYF
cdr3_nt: TGTGCCAGTAGTACCCAGAGGGGCCATGGGACAGATACGCAGTATTTT

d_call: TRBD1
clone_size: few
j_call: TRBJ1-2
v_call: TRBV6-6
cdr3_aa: CASSLDRAPSGYTF
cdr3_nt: TGTGCCAGCAGCTTGGACAGGGCCCCTAGTGGCTACACCTTC

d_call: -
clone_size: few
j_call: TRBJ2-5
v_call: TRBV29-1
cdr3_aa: CSAPMQGQTQETQYF
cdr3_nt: TGCAGCGCCCCCATGCAGGGCCAGACCCAAGAGACCCAGTACTTC

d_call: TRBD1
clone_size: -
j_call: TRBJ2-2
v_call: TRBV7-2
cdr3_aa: CASSMTGANTGELFF
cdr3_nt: TGTGCCAGCAGTATGACAGGGGCGAACACCGGGGAGCTGTTTTTT

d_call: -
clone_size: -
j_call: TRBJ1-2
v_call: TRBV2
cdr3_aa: CASSESNRVYGYTF
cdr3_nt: TGTGCCAGCAGTGAATCGAACAGGGTCTATGGCTACACCTTC

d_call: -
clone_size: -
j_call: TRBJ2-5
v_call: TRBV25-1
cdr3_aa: CASSESAAGETQYF
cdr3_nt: TGTGCCAGCAGTGAATCGGCTGCAGGAGAGACCCAGTACTTC

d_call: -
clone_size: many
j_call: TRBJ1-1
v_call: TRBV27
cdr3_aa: CASSLWVGRAEAFF
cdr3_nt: TGTGCCAGCAGTTTATGGGTGGGAAGGGCTGAAGCTTTCTTT

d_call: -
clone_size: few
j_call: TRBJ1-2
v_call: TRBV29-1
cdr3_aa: CSVGGNYGYTF
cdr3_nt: TGCAGCGTTGGGGGGAACTATGGCTACACCTTC

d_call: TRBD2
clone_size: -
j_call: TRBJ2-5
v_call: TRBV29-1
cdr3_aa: CSVGLAQETQYF
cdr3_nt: TGCAGCGTCGGACTAGCCCAAGAGACCCAGTACTTC

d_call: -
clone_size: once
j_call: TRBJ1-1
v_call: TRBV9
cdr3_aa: CASSVLGIETEAFF
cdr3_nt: TGTGCCAGCAGCGTTCTCGGGATAGAAACTGAAGCTTTCTTT

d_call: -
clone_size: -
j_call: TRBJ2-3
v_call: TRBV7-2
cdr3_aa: CASSPGGFTDTQYF
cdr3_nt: TGTGCCAGCAGCCCGGGCGGTTTCACAGATACGCAGTATTTT

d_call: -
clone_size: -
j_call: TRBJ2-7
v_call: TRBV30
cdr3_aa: CAWSALEAGTYEQYF
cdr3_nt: TGTGCCTGGAGTGCCCTGGAGGCAGGGACCTACGAGCAGTACTTC

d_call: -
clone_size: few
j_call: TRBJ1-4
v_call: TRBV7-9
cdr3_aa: CASSLLSPQNEKLFF
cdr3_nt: TGTGCCAGCAGCTTACTAAGCCCCCAAAATGAAAAACTGTTTTTT

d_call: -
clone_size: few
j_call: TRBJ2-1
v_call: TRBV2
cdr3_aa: CASSEALVLPPYNEQFF
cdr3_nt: TGTGCCAGCAGTGAGGCCCTAGTCCTCCCTCCCTACAATGAGCAGTTCTTC

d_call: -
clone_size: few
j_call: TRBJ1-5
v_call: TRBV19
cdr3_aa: CASSTFLGQPQHF
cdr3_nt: TGTGCCAGTAGTACATTTCTGGGTCAGCCCCAGCATTTT

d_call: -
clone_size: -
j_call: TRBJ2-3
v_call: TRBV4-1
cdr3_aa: CASSQEGGTQYF
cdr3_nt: TGCGCCAGCAGCCAAGAGGGAGGTACGCAGTATTTT

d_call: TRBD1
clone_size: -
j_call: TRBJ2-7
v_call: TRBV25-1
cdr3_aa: CASSGDRGLRYEQYF
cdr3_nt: TGTGCCAGCAGTGGGGACAGGGGATTGAGATACGAGCAGTACTTC